The 31 T cell receptor beta chains listed next were all sequenced from one sample in a study of blood T cells in healthy people across ages. Next came a second PCR, run for about 7 to 12 cycles, which used a sample-barcoded 5' primer along with a J-beta primer mix. TCRdb reprocessed the 5' RACE reads via MiXCR and lists one record per CDR3 protein. Of around 1.7 million distinct CDR3 sequences listed, roughly 27% are singletons. The sequenced sample was blood. These receptors were obtained from a woman aged 25 to 39 in good health.

J is TRBJ2-4 and V is TRBV7-7, with a tentative D call TRBD1 (5 bases). The better agreement between TRBJ2-7 and the DNA end casts doubt on the J call. There are 14 residues in the CDR3. The germline CDR1 and CDR2 sequences are SSHAT and FNYEAQ (reference sequence). CDR3 sequence (DNA): TGTGCCAGCAGCTTAGATCAGGGTCCGCTCGAGCAGTACTTC. As protein: CASSLDQGPLEQYF.

In its sample, this clonotype was seen many times. The rearrangement joins TRBV29-1 to TRBJ1-2; 7 bases align to TRBD1. There are 11 residues in the CDR3. With V trimmed by 5 bases and J by 8 bases, 5 bases remained unmatched. Per the germline V gene, CDR1 is SQVTM and CDR2 is ANQGSEA. CDR3 nucleotide sequence: TGCAGCGTTTGGACAGGAGGCGGCTACACCTTC. Translation: CSVWTGGGYTF.

This clonotype occurred many times. This rearrangement joins TRBV5-6 to TRBJ2-1; possible D gene TRBD2, 6 bases. V gave up 1 base and J gave up 0 bases, with 11 bases separating them. Per the germline V gene, CDR1 is SGHDT and CDR2 is YYEEEE. The CDR3 spans 16 residues. In DNA form, the CDR3 reads TGTGCCAGCAGCTTGCGGGTGGGGGGCTCCTACAATGAGCAGTTCTTC. This encodes CASSLRVGGSYNEQFF.

V gene TRBV14 combines with J gene TRBJ2-7; no clear D. V dropped 0 bases and J dropped 5 bases, with 8 bases sitting between them. This CDR3 contains 13 residues. Germline loops: CDR1 SGHDN, CDR2 FVKESK. CDR3 residues: CASSQDPGHEQYF. In nucleotides, the CDR3 is TGTGCCAGCAGCCAAGACCCAGGCCACGAGCAGTACTTC.

The genes are TRBV28 and TRBJ2-1; a possible D gene is TRBD2 (7 bases). Germline V CDR1 and CDR2: MDHEN, SYDVKM. This CDR3 contains 14 residues. Trimming cost V 8 bases and J 5 bases, with 16 bases left between them. CDR3 coding DNA: TGTGCCAGCCTATCGGGGGGCGGGAACAATGAGCAGTTCTTC. It translates to CASLSGGGNNEQFF.

The chain is built from TRBV20-1 and TRBJ1-2; no clear D. Germline V gene sequence: CDR1 DFQATT, CDR2 SNEGSKA (reference sequence). The CDR3 is 12 amino acids. V shed 6 bases and J shed 2 bases, with 10 bases lying between them. In nucleotides, the CDR3 is TGCAGTGCCGCACAGAGGAACTATGGCTACACCTTC. Its protein is CSAAQRNYGYTF.

This clonotype was found a few times. The rearrangement joins TRBV4-1 to TRBJ1-6, with D hard to call. Trimming pared 4 bases from V and 7 bases from J, leaving 14 bases between. Germline V gene lookup returns CDR1 MGHRA and CDR2 YSYEKL. The CDR3 is 15 residues long. The CDR3 coding sequence is TGCGCCAGCAGCCTTGATAGCCGTGACAATTCACCCCTCCACTTT. Its protein product is CASSLDSRDNSPLHF.

The V gene is TRBV7-9, the J gene TRBJ2-1; 10 nucleotides line up with TRBD1. V trimming: 4 bases; J trimming: 8 bases; junction bases outside the gene matches: 11. The CDR3 is 16 residues long. In germline, CDR1 is SEHNR, CDR2 FQNEAQ (reference sequence). The CDR3 loop is CASSSSGMTGGHEQFF. CDR3 DNA sequence: TGTGCCAGCAGCTCCTCCGGGATGACAGGGGGCCATGAGCAGTTCTTC.

This clonotype was counted many times. The rearrangement uses TRBV6-5 and TRBJ2-7, with 13 bases matching TRBD2. The germline gives CDR1 MNHEY, CDR2 SVGAGI. The V segment lost 5 bases and the J segment 4 bases; nucleotides outside the gene matches: 8. This CDR3 contains 16 residues. DNA of the CDR3: TGTGCCAGCAGTCCACTAGCGGGGGGGTTCCCTTACGAGCAGTACTTC. The encoded protein is CASSPLAGGFPYEQYF.

Only a few counts were recorded for this clonotype. The chain carries TRBV12-3 or TRBV12-4 and TRBJ2-2; 7 bases fit TRBD2. The CDR3 has 12 residues. With 7 bases clipped from V and 8 bases from J, the junction kept 4 bases outside the gene matches. CDR3 in DNA: TGTGCCAGCATCCGCGGGGGAGGGGAGCTGTTTTTT. Residues: CASIRGGGELFF.

This chain connects TRBV5-1 to TRBJ1-1, with D unresolved. Per germline, CDR1 SGHRS and CDR2 YFSETQ. The CDR3 is 13 amino acids. V lost 4 bases, J lost 7 bases, and 14 bases lay in between. The CDR3 here is CASSLGRANEAFF. In nucleotides, the CDR3 is TGCGCCAGCAGCCTTGGACGCGCCAATGAAGCTTTCTTT.

A few counts support this clonotype. The rearrangement joins TRBV12-3 or TRBV12-4 to TRBJ2-3; D perhaps matches TRBD2 (6 bases). The length of the CDR3 is 15 residues. V was shortened by 3 bases and J by 4 bases, with 14 bases between the two germline ends. CDR3 sequence (DNA): TGTGCCAGCAGTTTTCGGCGGGATGGGTCAGATACGCAGTATTTT. Its translation: CASSFRRDGSDTQYF.

This clonotype was counted ten times or more. This chain joins TRBV6-5 and TRBJ2-7, with D tentatively TRBD2 (5 bases). CDR1 MNHEY and CDR2 SVGAGI come from the germline V gene. Trimming pared 6 bases from V and 6 bases from J, leaving 15 bases between. The CDR3 has 13 amino acids. The CDR3 DNA is TGTGCCAGCAGCCGGGATACCCGTGGCGAGCAGTACTTC. Protein sequence: CASSRDTRGEQYF.

The V and J genes are TRBV7-9 and TRBJ2-5, with TRBD1 identical over 8 bases. Germline lookup yields CDR1 SEHNR and CDR2 FQNEAQ (reference sequence). Losses at the gene ends were 4 bases for V and 7 bases for J; bases not matched to a gene: 11. This CDR3 is 15 amino acids long. The CDR3 is CASSSPGQGEGTQYF. The CDR3 DNA follows: TGTGCCAGCAGCTCACCCGGACAGGGTGAAGGGACCCAGTACTTC.

This clonotype was observed at least ten times. The V call is TRBV12-3 or TRBV12-4, the J call TRBJ1-2, with D uncertain. The V and J ends lost 0 bases and 8 bases respectively, with 4 bases between them. This CDR3 is built from 11 residues. The CDR3, as DNA: TGTGCCAGCAGTTTAGCGGCGGGCTACACCTTC. The encoded protein is CASSLAAGYTF.

This clonotype occurred a few times. The genes are TRBV24-1 and TRBJ1-2; D is undetermined. Germline values: CDR1 KGHDR, CDR2 SFDVKD. The CDR3 extends over 13 amino acids. Trimming pared 6 bases from V and 2 bases from J, leaving 9 bases between. The CDR3 bases are TGTGCCACCAGTCCCGGGGAAAACTATGGCTACACCTTC. Translating gives CATSPGENYGYTF.

There are a few counts of this clonotype. The V gene is TRBV29-1, the J gene TRBJ2-2; TRBD1 or TRBD2 may be the D gene (5 bases each). This CDR3 comprises 15 residues. Germline V gene lookup returns CDR1 SQVTM and CDR2 ANQGSEA. V was shortened by 6 bases and J by 0 bases, with 14 bases between the two germline ends. The CDR3 loop reads CSVGSGPTNTGELFF. CDR3 bases: TGCAGCGTCGGTTCGGGACCTACGAACACCGGGGAGCTGTTTTTT.

The V and J genes are TRBV7-9 and TRBJ1-4; a weak D match, TRBD1 (5 bases). CDR3 size: 14 residues. V dropped 5 bases and J dropped 6 bases, with 13 bases sitting between them. The V gene's germline CDR1 is SEHNR and CDR2 FQNEAQ (reference sequence). CDR3 in DNA: TGTGCCAGCAGCCCCCCTAGGGGCGATGAAAAACTGTTTTTT. As protein: CASSPPRGDEKLFF.

V and J are TRBV12-3 or TRBV12-4 and TRBJ1-1; TRBD1 matches 10 bases. This CDR3 is built from 15 residues. Unmatched junction bases numbered 5, after V lost 7 bases and J lost 0 bases. The CDR3 is CASMPGQGMNTEAFF. In DNA form, the CDR3 reads TGTGCCAGCATGCCGGGACAGGGGATGAACACTGAAGCTTTCTTT.

A remark on this clonotype: This could be a read error, since a much larger clone is one nucleotide away. The V call is TRBV4-3, the J call TRBJ2-1; D tentatively fits TRBD1 or TRBD2 (5 bases each). Trimming removed 5 bases from V and 0 bases from J, with 11 bases in between. This CDR3 contains 15 residues. The germline CDR1 and CDR2 sequences are LGHNA and YSLEER. The CDR3: CASSWDVSSYNEQFF. CDR3 nucleotide sequence: TGCGCCAGCAGCTGGGACGTGAGCTCCTACAATGAGCAGTTCTTC.

This sequence joins TRBV7-9 and TRBJ1-1, with TRBD1 as a possible D gene (5 bases). This CDR3 comprises 19 residues. Trimming shortened V by 3 bases and J by 2 bases, and 25 bases separated the two germline ends. Germline lookup yields CDR1 SEHNR and CDR2 FQNEAQ (reference sequence). Here the CDR3 DNA reads TGTGCCAGCAGCTTGAGAGTGCAGGGCATGGGGTTTAGAAACACTGAAGCTTTCTTT. As protein: CASSLRVQGMGFRNTEAFF. The complete variable domain, with remaining parts taken from reference TRBV7-9 and TRBJ1-1, reads DTGVSQNPRHKITKRGQNVTFRCDPISEHNRLYWYRQTLGQGPEFLTYFQNEAQLEKSRLLSDRFSAERPKGSFSTLEIQRTEQGDSAMYLCASSLRVQGMGFRNTEAFFGQGTRLTVV.

This clonotype was recorded a few times. As DNA, the CDR3 is TGTGCCAGCCGACCCCAGGACAGGGGAGGGGAGACCCAGTACTTC. Protein sequence: CASRPQDRGGETQYF. This sequence joins TRBV28 and TRBJ2-5; TRBD1 aligns across 9 bases. The V gene end was trimmed by 8 bases and the J gene end by 5 bases; junction bases not matched to a gene: 12. Per germline, CDR1 MDHEN and CDR2 SYDVKM. The CDR3 runs 15 residues.

This clonotype has at least ten counts. The CDR3 protein is CSARRLAGDYEQYF. CDR3 in DNA: TGCAGTGCTAGAAGACTAGCGGGAGACTACGAGCAGTACTTC. This rearrangement joins TRBV20-1 to TRBJ2-7; 12 nucleotides align to TRBD2. With V trimmed by 2 bases and J by 3 bases, 2 bases remained unmatched. The CDR3 is made up of 14 amino acids. Germline lookup yields CDR1 DFQATT and CDR2 SNEGSKA (reference sequence).

This clonotype was detected a few times. V is TRBV6-5 and J is TRBJ2-7; D might be TRBD1 (6 bases). The V gene lost 5 bases and the J gene lost 0 bases, with 11 bases spanning the gap. The CDR3 sequence is 14 residues long. Looked up from germline, CDR1 is MNHEY and CDR2 is SVGAGI. The CDR3 is CASSHRDTSYEQYF. In DNA, the CDR3 is TGTGCCAGCAGTCACCGGGACACCTCCTACGAGCAGTACTTC.

This clonotype was observed many times. The genes are TRBV20-1 and TRBJ2-1; TRBD2 matches 13 bases. Germline loops: CDR1 DFQATT, CDR2 SNEGSKA (reference sequence). This CDR3 spans 15 amino acids. With 3 bases clipped from V and 5 bases from J, the junction kept 4 bases outside the gene matches. The CDR3 protein is CSASLTSGGNNEQFF. The CDR3 DNA reads TGCAGTGCTAGCCTGACTAGCGGGGGGAACAATGAGCAGTTCTTC.

This clonotype was found many times. V gene TRBV10-2 combines with J gene TRBJ2-5, with 7 bases matching TRBD1. Losses at the gene ends were 3 bases for V and 11 bases for J; bases not matched to a gene: 18. The CDR3 runs 16 residues. Germline CDR1 reads WSHSY; CDR2 reads SAAADI. CDR3 sequence: CASSERPVGQSPRQYF. In DNA, the CDR3 is TGCGCCAGCAGTGAACGTCCGGTGGGACAGTCTCCAAGACAGTACTTC.

This clonotype occurred many times. CDR3 DNA: TGTGCCAGCAGCCAATATGAGGTTTATAATTCACCCCTCCACTTT. Translation gives CASSQYEVYNSPLHF. The chain couples TRBV14 to TRBJ1-6; D is undetermined. This CDR3 is built from 15 residues. Trimming stripped 2 bases from V and 4 bases from J, with 9 bases between. Germline CDR1 reads SGHDN; CDR2 reads FVKESK. Full variable domain (rest looked up from reference TRBV14 and TRBJ1-6): EAGVTQFPSHSVIEKGQTVTLRCDPISGHDNLYWYRRVMGKEIKFLLHFVKESKQDESGMPNNRFLAERTGGTYSTLKVQPAELEDSGVYFCASSQYEVYNSPLHFGNGTRLTVT.

This clonotype occurred a few times. The chain employs TRBV5-1 and TRBJ1-2, with TRBD1 identical over 10 bases. Per germline, CDR1 SGHRS and CDR2 YFSETQ. The CDR3 contains 15 residues. V trimming: 4 bases; J trimming: 4 bases; junction bases outside the gene matches: 7. The CDR3 DNA reads as TGCGCCAGCAGCCCCGACCGGACAGGGGGCTATGGCTACACCTTC. It yields the protein CASSPDRTGGYGYTF.

This clonotype appeared a few times. CDR3 DNA sequence: TGTGCCAGCAGCTTAGCAAGCGGGAGGGCCGCAGATACGCAGTATTTT. The encoded protein is CASSLASGRAADTQYF. V gene TRBV7-2 combines with J gene TRBJ2-3; 10 bases align to TRBD2. The V gene end was trimmed by 0 bases and the J gene end by 4 bases; junction bases not matched to a gene: 4. Per the germline V gene, CDR1 is SGHTA and CDR2 is FQGNSA. This CDR3 has 16 residues.

This clonotype was found a few times. This rearrangement joins TRBV6-1 to TRBJ2-7, with unresolved D. Germline V CDR1 and CDR2: MNHNS, SASEGT. This CDR3 contains 14 residues. Trimming removed 3 bases from V and 4 bases from J, with 13 bases in between. Here the CDR3 reads CASSDALAVYEQYF. CDR3 DNA: TGTGCCAGCAGTGACGCACTGGCAGTATACGAGCAGTACTTC.

The chain recombines TRBV19 with TRBJ1-2, with D unclear. The CDR3 consists of 12 residues. CDR1 LNHDA and CDR2 SQIVND come from the germline V gene (reference sequence). V was cut by 5 bases and J by 8 bases, with 12 bases left in between. The CDR3 DNA reads as TGTGCCAGTAGTTACACCTCGGAAGGCTACACCTTC. It codes for CASSYTSEGYTF.